Listed below are T cell receptor beta chains from one sample, sequenced in a study of blood T cell repertoires in COVID-19. The repertoire was sequenced with immunoSEQ multiplex PCR; TCRdb's copy has only in-frame clones and lacks some. The data show 200,000 to 250,000 clones, with over 75% seen just once and about 2.1% held by the top ten. Sequenced material: peripheral blood. The receptors derive from a woman aged 40 to 50 who had recovered from COVID-19. The CDR3 runs from the conserved cysteine through the conserved F or W. D genes are given only for firm matches.

V gene: TRBV19
D gene: TRBD2
J gene: TRBJ2-2
CDR3 protein: CASSSSGRTTGELFF

V gene: TRBV30
D gene: -
J gene: TRBJ2-2
CDR3 protein: CAWTLHWAEGTGELFF

V gene: TRBV5-6
D gene: TRBD1
J gene: TRBJ1-4
CDR3 protein: CASSLGQGLFNEKLFF

V gene: TRBV3-1/TRBV3-2
D gene: -
J gene: TRBJ1-2
CDR3 protein: CASSPGTSNYGYTF

V gene: TRBV28
D gene: -
J gene: TRBJ1-2
CDR3 protein: CASSSTGYGYTF

V gene: TRBV10-1
D gene: TRBD1
J gene: TRBJ2-7
CDR3 protein: CASSESLWDSVHEQYF

V gene: TRBV3-1/TRBV3-2
D gene: -
J gene: TRBJ1-2
CDR3 protein: CASSLETGTRNGYTF

V gene: TRBV6-5
D gene: -
J gene: TRBJ2-3
CDR3 protein: CASSYSGGGTTDTQYF

V gene: TRBV2
D gene: -
J gene: TRBJ2-5
CDR3 protein: CASSQPQGMGETQYF

V gene: TRBV6-2/TRBV6-3
D gene: -
J gene: TRBJ2-5
CDR3 protein: CASSYRGQETQYF

V gene: TRBV19
D gene: -
J gene: TRBJ2-7
CDR3 protein: CASSIQVGSYEQYF

V gene: TRBV12-2
D gene: -
J gene: TRBJ2-5
CDR3 protein: CASRLARDGYIPGETQYF

V gene: TRBV5-4
D gene: -
J gene: TRBJ2-5
CDR3 protein: CASSLGPGGGQETQYF

V gene: TRBV4-3
D gene: -
J gene: TRBJ2-3
CDR3 protein: CASSQVPSRADTQYF

V gene: TRBV2
D gene: -
J gene: TRBJ2-7
CDR3 protein: CASTTGFSSYEQYF

V gene: TRBV5-1
D gene: -
J gene: TRBJ1-3
CDR3 protein: CASAGRGDSGNTIYF

V gene: TRBV6-5
D gene: TRBD1
J gene: TRBJ2-5
CDR3 protein: CASSKGGTGGETQYF

V gene: TRBV30
D gene: -
J gene: TRBJ2-1
CDR3 protein: CAWSSSEYNEQFF

V gene: TRBV11-3
D gene: TRBD2
J gene: TRBJ2-7
CDR3 protein: CASSLPGGVTYEQYF

V gene: TRBV6-2/TRBV6-3
D gene: TRBD1
J gene: TRBJ1-5
CDR3 protein: CASSWGQNLNQPQHF

V gene: TRBV6-5
D gene: -
J gene: TRBJ1-3
CDR3 protein: CASSPGVRNTIYF

V gene: TRBV4-3
D gene: TRBD2
J gene: TRBJ2-7
CDR3 protein: CASSQEPSGGVASYEQYF

V gene: TRBV19
D gene: TRBD2
J gene: TRBJ2-2
CDR3 protein: CASSIVAGGGSTGELFF

V gene: TRBV18
D gene: TRBD1
J gene: TRBJ2-5
CDR3 protein: CASSPKGAETQYF

V gene: TRBV7-2
D gene: TRBD2
J gene: TRBJ2-1
CDR3 protein: CASRQNSRGGLDEQFF

V gene: TRBV7-9
D gene: TRBD2
J gene: TRBJ2-3
CDR3 protein: CASSLGLAGSTDTQYF

V gene: TRBV7-6
D gene: TRBD1
J gene: TRBJ2-7
CDR3 protein: CASSLAGQGTYEQYF

V gene: TRBV27
D gene: TRBD2
J gene: TRBJ2-7
CDR3 protein: CASSWDGAGGIYEQYF

V gene: TRBV4-3
D gene: TRBD1
J gene: TRBJ2-7
CDR3 protein: CASSQDPTGTGIYEQYF

V gene: TRBV7-3
D gene: -
J gene: TRBJ2-3
CDR3 protein: CASSSRFTDTQYF

V gene: TRBV19
D gene: TRBD2
J gene: TRBJ2-7
CDR3 protein: CASSIIAGAYEQYF

V gene: TRBV25-1
D gene: -
J gene: TRBJ2-1
CDR3 protein: CASSEAGTGYNEQFF

V gene: TRBV2
D gene: -
J gene: TRBJ2-2
CDR3 protein: CASIAQGNTGELFF

V gene: TRBV29-1
D gene: -
J gene: TRBJ2-7
CDR3 protein: CSVVVRGSYEQYF

V gene: TRBV13
D gene: TRBD1
J gene: TRBJ1-3
CDR3 protein: CASSLGTVGNTIYF

V gene: TRBV7-2
D gene: TRBD1
J gene: TRBJ1-2
CDR3 protein: CASSFQGAGGYTF

V gene: TRBV11-2
D gene: -
J gene: TRBJ2-4
CDR3 protein: CASSLGPEGKNIQYF

V gene: TRBV12-3/TRBV12-4
D gene: -
J gene: TRBJ1-2
CDR3 protein: CASSFWTGGYTF

V gene: TRBV2
D gene: -
J gene: TRBJ2-7
CDR3 protein: CASVGQAYEQYF

V gene: TRBV5-6
D gene: -
J gene: TRBJ1-6
CDR3 protein: CASSWVTEAGNSPLHF

V gene: TRBV14
D gene: -
J gene: TRBJ1-2
CDR3 protein: CASSQDGGKSYTF

V gene: TRBV4-3
D gene: -
J gene: TRBJ2-5
CDR3 protein: CASSQDWRRETQYF

V gene: TRBV19
D gene: TRBD1
J gene: TRBJ2-7
CDR3 protein: CASSHQIGQAEGYEQYF

V gene: TRBV19
D gene: -
J gene: TRBJ1-1
CDR3 protein: CASSIARVQGTEAFF

V gene: TRBV2
D gene: TRBD1
J gene: TRBJ1-1
CDR3 protein: CASRKEQGSNTEAFF

V gene: TRBV7-2
D gene: TRBD1
J gene: TRBJ2-7
CDR3 protein: CASSPDRGLYYEQYF

V gene: TRBV6-1
D gene: -
J gene: TRBJ1-5
CDR3 protein: CASSEHIGKFNQPQHF

V gene: TRBV9
D gene: TRBD1
J gene: TRBJ1-2
CDR3 protein: CASSADRGPVDYGYTF

V gene: TRBV27
D gene: -
J gene: TRBJ2-1
CDR3 protein: CASRRAVNNEQFF

V gene: TRBV6-5
D gene: TRBD2
J gene: TRBJ2-3
CDR3 protein: CASSYSSGLGSDTQYF